This T cell receptor (beta chain) was identified during a study of blood T cells in healthy people across ages. Whole-study results and caveats: Older age coincided with a roughly linear decline in TCR beta diversity per million T cells. No conclusive comparison of naive versus antigen-experienced cells was possible with unsorted PBMCs.

A remark on this clonotype: The antigen is undetermined.

A second PCR, run for about 6 to 11 cycles, used a sample-barcoded 5' primer plus a J-beta primer mix. TCRdb re-derived calls from the 5' RACE reads in MiXCR, one entry per CDR3 protein. The sample holds nearly 800,000 distinct CDR3 sequences, just over 55% seen once. V lost 4 bases, J lost 13 bases, and 20 bases lay in between. The CDR3 totals 14 residues. Germline values: CDR1 WNHNN, CDR2 SYGVQD (reference sequence). Aged about 6 to 95, donors were systemically healthy Caucasians from Russia. Donors each provided ten milliliters of peripheral blood. The sequence came from a man aged 35 to 55 in good health. Sequencing used blood. The chain uses TRBV10-1 and TRBJ2-4; the D gene is possibly TRBD2 (6 bases). CDR3 region: CASSARNKWGEQYF. In DNA form, the CDR3 reads TGCGCCAGCAGTGCCAGAAATAAATGGGGGGAGCAGTACTTC.